Below are 26 T cell receptor beta chains sequenced from a single sample in a study of T cell responses to AZD1222 COVID-19 vaccine. Assay used: immunoSEQ multiplex PCR; TCRdb lists only in-frame clones, some missing. The sample includes about 150,000 clones, more than 85% seen only once; the top ten take about 3.6%. Sequenced material: peripheral blood, taken 28 days after the second AZD1222 dose. The receptors were sampled from an adult who received the AZD1222 COVID-19 vaccine.

The chain links TRBV5-4 to TRBJ2-7; TRBD2 aligns across 9 bases. Germline V CDR1 and CDR2: SGHNT, YYREEE (reference sequence). V trimming: 4 bases; J trimming: 7 bases; junction bases outside the gene matches: 15. The CDR3 loop spans 16 amino acids. CDR3 nucleotide sequence: TGTGCCAGCAGCCCCCACTCCGGGACTAGCATCCAGGAGCAGTACTTC. Its translation: CASSPHSGTSIQEQYF.

The V and J genes are TRBV18 and TRBJ2-1, with 9 bases fitting TRBD1. Germline V lookup: CDR1 KGHSH, CDR2 LQKENI. The CDR3 length is 15 residues. V dropped 4 bases and J dropped 5; count of bases not matched to a gene: 6. CDR3 coding DNA: TGTGCCAGCTCACTCGGGGACAGGGCGAACAATGAGCAGTTCTTC. The encoded protein is CASSLGDRANNEQFF. Full variable domain (rest looked up from reference TRBV18 and TRBJ2-1): NAGVMQNPRHLVRRRGQEARLRCSPMKGHSHVYWYRQLPEEGLKFMVYLQKENIIDESGMPKERFSAEFPKEGPSILRIQQVVRGDSAAYFCASSLGDRANNEQFFGPGTRLTVL.

The rearrangement links TRBV1 to TRBJ2-1; the table assigns TRBD2, which was not confirmed against the DNA. TRBV1 is a documented pseudogene. The CDR3 is 17 amino acids. CDR3 region: CTSSQDPKFSSYNEQFF. CDR3 sequence (DNA): TGCACCAGCAGCCAAGATCCCAAATTTAGCTCCTACAATGAGCAGTTCTTC.

A single count supports this clone. CDR3 DNA sequence: TGCGCCAGCAGCCCGAGGGCGGCGAGCTCCTACGAGCAGTACTTC. This encodes CASSPRAASSYEQYF. The rearrangement joins TRBV5-1 to TRBJ2-7; D might be TRBD2 (5 bases). Looked up from germline, CDR1 is SGHRS and CDR2 is YFSETQ. The CDR3 contains 15 residues. V was clipped by 4 bases and J by 0 bases, with 14 bases between them.

CDR3 DNA: TGTGCCAGCAGTGACTCTCGGTGTCAGGGGGGACTCTCTGGAAACACCATATATTTT. Translating gives CASSDSRCQGGLSGNTIYF. The chain joins TRBV6-4 to TRBJ1-3; 7 positions match TRBD1. The junction had 11 bases not matched to a gene; V was cut back by 0 bases and J by 0 bases. Germline V gives CDR1 MRHNA, CDR2 SNTAGT. The length of the CDR3 is 19 residues.

The chain has TRBV19 and TRBJ2-3, with TRBD2 matching 11 bases. J lost 5 bases, V lost 9 bases, and 10 bases had no gene match. CDR3 size: 15 residues. Germline V gives CDR1 LNHDA, CDR2 SQIVND (reference sequence). CDR3 nucleotides: TGTGCCAGCGGGAGACTAGCGGGATTTTTAGATACGCAGTATTTT. Translating gives CASGRLAGFLDTQYF.

This chain joins TRBV28 and TRBJ2-4, with TRBD1 identical over 9 bases. The CDR3 covers 16 residues. Trimming cost V 2 bases and J 7 bases; bases outside gene matches: 9. Germline loops: CDR1 MDHEN, CDR2 SYDVKM. CDR3 region: CASSLAPGQGGNIQYF. CDR3 DNA: TGTGCCAGCAGTTTAGCCCCGGGACAGGGAGGGAACATTCAGTACTTC. Full variable domain (rest looked up from reference TRBV28 and TRBJ2-4): DVKVTQSSRYLVKRTGEKVFLECVQDMDHENMFWYRQDPGLGLRLIYFSYDVKMKEKGDIPEGYSVSREKKERFSLILESASTNQTSMYLCASSLAPGQGGNIQYFGAGTRLSVL.

The rearrangement links TRBV29-1 to TRBJ2-5, with D perhaps assigned TRBD1 or TRBD2 (6 bases each). This CDR3 spans 12 amino acids. The V gene lost 8 bases and the J gene lost 4 bases, with 14 bases spanning the gap. CDR1 is SQVTM, CDR2 ANQGSEA, per germline. CDR3 region: CSIQGAGETQYF. CDR3 coding DNA: TGCAGCATACAGGGAGCGGGAGAGACCCAGTACTTC.

The chain recombines TRBV19 with TRBJ1-2, with D maybe TRBD1 (5 bases). The CDR3 runs to 14 residues. Germline V gives CDR1 LNHDA, CDR2 SQIVND (reference sequence). Deletions cut 5 bases from V and 1 base from J, with 11 bases between. The CDR3 spells CASSARVDNYGYTF. The CDR3 DNA is TGTGCCAGTAGTGCCAGGGTGGATAACTATGGCTACACCTTC.

V gene TRBV15 combines with J gene TRBJ1-1; D ambiguous. The CDR3 has 15 residues. V lost 1 base, J lost 1 base, and 10 bases lay in between. CDR1 is LNHNV and CDR2 is YYDKDF in the germline V gene (reference sequence). This CDR3 reads CATSRGGFANTEAFF. The CDR3 nucleotides read TGTGCCACCAGCAGAGGCGGTTTCGCGAACACTGAAGCTTTCTTT.

The rearrangement uses TRBV30 and TRBJ1-6; D is ambiguous. Trimming removed 1 base from V and 9 bases from J, with 10 bases in between. The CDR3 is made up of 13 amino acids. CDR1 is GTSNPN, CDR2 SVGIG, per germline (reference sequence). The CDR3 loop is CAWSDLRGSPLHF. For the CDR3, the DNA is TGTGCCTGGAGTGACCTCCGGGGTTCACCCCTCCACTTT.

The chain links TRBV7-9 to TRBJ2-3; TRBD1 aligns across 10 bases. In germline, CDR1 is SEHNR, CDR2 FQNEAQ (reference sequence). The J segment lost 13 bases and the V segment lost 1 base, leaving 11 bases of the junction unmatched. The CDR3 contains 15 residues. The CDR3 DNA reads as TGTGCCAGCAGCTTAGGGGTGACAGGGGGCCCCCCGGAGTATTTT. It codes for CASSLGVTGGPPEYF.

This sequence joins TRBV25-1 and TRBJ2-7, with D possibly TRBD2 on 6 matching bases. The germline gives CDR1 MGHDK, CDR2 SYGVNS. Trimming cost V 4 bases and J 4 bases, with 11 bases left between them. The CDR3 is 13 residues long. In DNA, the CDR3 is TGTGCCAGCAGTGGGCTAGCGAGTTACGAGCAGTACTTC. Translated: CASSGLASYEQYF.

The chain couples TRBV19 to TRBJ2-7, with 8 bases aligning to TRBD1. The junction had 6 bases not matched to a gene; V was cut back by 5 bases and J by 3 bases. CDR3 size: 14 residues. The germline V gene has CDR1 LNHDA and CDR2 SQIVND (reference sequence). The CDR3 loop reads CASSPGTGGYEQYF. The CDR3 nucleotides read TGTGCCAGTAGTCCCGGGACAGGAGGCTACGAGCAGTACTTC.

The chain combines TRBV6-5 with TRBJ1-2; TRBD1 might be the D (6 bases). Trimming took 10 bases from V and 4 from J, leaving 19 bases between them. Germline CDR1 MNHEY, CDR2 SVGAGI. The CDR3 contains 14 residues. CDR3 in amino acids: CATYPRGAGYGYTF. DNA of the CDR3: TGTGCCACCTACCCCAGGGGAGCGGGCTATGGCTACACCTTC.

The J gene is TRBJ2-7, the V gene TRBV24-1; possibly TRBD1 for D (7 bases). With 3 bases removed from V and 6 bases from J, the gap between germline ends came to 17 bases. CDR3 size: 15 residues. In germline, CDR1 is KGHDR, CDR2 SFDVKD. DNA for the CDR3: TGTGCCACCAGTGATGGAGGGGGCCTAGGTGCCGAGCAGTACTTC. This translates into CATSDGGGLGAEQYF.

The chain joins TRBV5-6 to TRBJ2-5; D is possibly TRBD2 (6 bases). Germline CDR1 SGHDT, CDR2 YYEEEE. The CDR3 is 15 residues long. The V end lost 1 base, the J end lost 5 bases, and 15 bases lay between the germline ends. The CDR3 DNA follows: TGTGCCAGCAGCTTGAGAGCCGGGAGTGGGGAGACCCAGTACTTC. It specifies CASSLRAGSGETQYF.

The chain employs TRBV27 and TRBJ1-4; 7 nucleotides agree with TRBD1. Germline assignment: CDR1 MNHEY and CDR2 SMNVEV (reference sequence). The CDR3 is 15 amino acids. J was trimmed by 4 bases and V by 5 bases; bases with no gene match: 7. The CDR3 DNA reads as TGTGCCAGCAGTGAGGGGGCAAAGGGTAATGAAAAACTGTTTTTT. It specifies CASSEGAKGNEKLFF.

This chain links TRBV6-5 with TRBJ1-3; D is uncertain. Germline CDR1 reads MNHEY; CDR2 reads SVGAGI. This CDR3 comprises 14 residues. V was pared by 2 bases and J by 3 bases, with 8 bases between. CDR3 in amino acids: CASSYKGFGNTIYF. The CDR3 nucleotides are TGTGCCAGCAGTTACAAGGGATTTGGAAACACCATATATTTT.

This chain uses TRBV28 with TRBJ1-1; the D gene is possibly TRBD1 (6 bases). Germline V gene sequence: CDR1 MDHEN, CDR2 SYDVKM. Trimming took 5 bases from V and 6 from J, leaving 19 bases between them. This CDR3 comprises 15 residues. For the CDR3, the DNA is TGTGCCAGCAGTACTATACAGGGAACTGCGCCTGAAGCTTTCTTT. Its protein product is CASSTIQGTAPEAFF.

The chain combines TRBV6-5 with TRBJ2-7; 7 nucleotides line up with TRBD2. The J segment lost 3 bases and the V segment lost 0 bases, leaving 8 bases of the junction unmatched. Germline CDR1 reads MNHEY; CDR2 reads SVGAGI. This CDR3 spans 16 amino acids. DNA for the CDR3: TGTGCCAGCAGTTACTCATGGGGGACTATAAACTACGAGCAGTACTTC. Protein: CASSYSWGTINYEQYF.

This chain's CDR3 is CASSGRTQSTDSYEQYF. CDR3 DNA: TGTGCCAGCAGCGGCCGCACCCAGTCGACCGACTCCTACGAGCAGTACTTC. This rearrangement joins TRBV11-3 to TRBJ2-7; the D is unclear. The CDR3 consists of 17 residues. Germline V gene lookup returns CDR1 SGHNT and CDR2 YENEEA. Trimming shortened V by 5 bases and J by 0 bases, and 20 bases separated the two germline ends. The variable domain in full, with the rest retrieved from reference TRBV11-3 and TRBJ2-7, is EAGVVQSPRYKIIEKKQPVAFWCNPISGHNTLYWYLQNLGQGPELLIRYENEEAVDDSQLPKDRFSAERLKGVDSTLKIQPAELGDSAVYLCASSGRTQSTDSYEQYFGPGTRLTVT.

Comments on this clone: Other DNA sequences within the sample encode an identical CDR3. The chain has TRBV24-1 and TRBJ2-7; 11 bases are a match to TRBD2. Trimming cost V 4 bases and J 2 bases; bases outside gene matches: 6. The CDR3 covers 16 residues. CDR1 and CDR2 from the germline V gene are KGHDR and SFDVKD. CDR3 bases: TGTGCCACCAGTGACCCCGGACTAGCGGGCACCTACGAGCAGTACTTC. Its translation is CATSDPGLAGTYEQYF.

This clone came up once. This chain joins TRBV2 and TRBJ1-6; perhaps TRBD1 as D (5 bases). Deletions cut 7 bases from V and 11 bases from J, with 9 bases between. The CDR3 is 11 residues long. CDR1 and CDR2 (germline): SNHLY, FYNNEI. CDR3 sequence: CASTAGPPLHF. The CDR3, as DNA: TGTGCCAGCACCGCAGGGCCACCCCTCCACTTT.

This clone was observed a single time. This sequence joins TRBV21-1 and TRBJ2-1; the table's D call, TRBD1, has no DNA check behind it. TRBV21-1 has pseudogene status. This CDR3 is built from 14 residues. CDR3 in amino acids: CASSEPKGDNEQFF. CDR3 DNA: TGTGCCAGCAGCGAGCCCAAAGGGGACAATGAGCAGTTCTTC.

The rearrangement joins TRBV10-1 to TRBJ2-1; tentative D call: TRBD1 (6 bases). This CDR3 region has 16 residues. Germline V gives CDR1 WNHNN, CDR2 SYGVQD (reference sequence). V dropped 3 bases and J dropped 5 bases, with 17 bases sitting between them. The CDR3 nucleotides read TGCGCCAGCAGTGATTTTGAGGGGGAGCGCCACAATGAGCAGTTCTTC. Encoded protein: CASSDFEGERHNEQFF.